One sample yielded the 4 T cell receptor beta chains listed below, sequenced in a study of cytomegalovirus exposure and HLA in healthy donors. Both 60 Vbeta primers and 13 Jbeta primers went into the PCR. The method was immunoSEQ multiplex PCR; TCRdb's version includes in-frame clones alone and lacks a portion of them. The top ten hold about 1.5% of the sample, which has 180,000 or so clones, about three quarters seen once. Sequences were obtained from PBMCs. Receptor source: a man between 18 and 29 years old in good health and CMV-seronegative.

This chain links TRBV4-1 with TRBJ2-7; 9 nucleotides agree with TRBD1. Germline loops: CDR1 MGHRA, CDR2 YSYEKL. There are 13 residues in the CDR3. With V trimmed by 1 base and J by 5 bases, 0 bases remained unmatched. CDR3 protein: CASSQGDRDEQYF. CDR3 nucleotide sequence: TGCGCCAGCAGCCAAGGGGACAGGGACGAGCAGTACTTC.

This sequence joins TRBV10-3 and TRBJ1-1; D remains ambiguous. CDR3 length: 15 amino acids. Germline CDR1 and CDR2: ENHRY and SYGVKD. Trimming removed 6 bases from V and 1 base from J, with 15 bases in between. CDR3: CAIRAPGEGNTEAFF. For the CDR3, the DNA is TGTGCCATCAGAGCCCCCGGAGAAGGGAACACTGAAGCTTTCTTT.

The CDR3 loop reads CSVSQGIQSYEQYF. CDR3 sequence (DNA): TGCAGCGTAAGTCAGGGGATCCAATCCTACGAGCAGTACTTC. The V call is TRBV29-1, the J call TRBJ2-7; possibly TRBD1 for D (6 bases). The CDR3 contains 14 residues. The germline V gene has CDR1 SQVTM and CDR2 ANQGSEA. Trimming pared 6 bases from V and 1 base from J, leaving 16 bases between.

This clone has more than one count but fewer than ten. The V call is TRBV6-5, the J call TRBJ1-1; 7 nucleotides align to TRBD1. This CDR3 has 15 residues. Per germline, CDR1 MNHEY and CDR2 SVGAGI. The J segment lost 1 base and the V segment lost 8 bases, leaving 10 bases of the junction unmatched. CDR3 coding DNA: TGTGCCAGCGCCCGAGGGGGCCAGACGAACACTGAAGCTTTCTTT. As protein: CASARGGQTNTEAFF.